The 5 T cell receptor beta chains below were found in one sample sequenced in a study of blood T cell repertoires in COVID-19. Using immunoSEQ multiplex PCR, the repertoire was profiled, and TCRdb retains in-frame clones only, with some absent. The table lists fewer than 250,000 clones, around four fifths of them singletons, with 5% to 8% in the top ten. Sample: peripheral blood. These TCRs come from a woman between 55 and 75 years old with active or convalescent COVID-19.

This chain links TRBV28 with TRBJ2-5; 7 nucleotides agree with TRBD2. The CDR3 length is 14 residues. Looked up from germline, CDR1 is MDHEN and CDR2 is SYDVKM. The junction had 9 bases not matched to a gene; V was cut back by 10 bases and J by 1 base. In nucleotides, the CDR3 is TGTGCCACCCTGTGGGAGCGGGGCCAAGAGACCCAGTACTTC. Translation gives CATLWERGQETQYF.

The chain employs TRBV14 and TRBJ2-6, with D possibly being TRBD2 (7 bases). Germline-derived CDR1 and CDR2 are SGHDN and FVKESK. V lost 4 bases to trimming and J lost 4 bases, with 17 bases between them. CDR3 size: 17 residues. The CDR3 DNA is TGTGCCAGCAGCCCAGGGGAGGGGCTAAACGGGGCCAACGTCCTGACTTTC. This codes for CASSPGEGLNGANVLTF.

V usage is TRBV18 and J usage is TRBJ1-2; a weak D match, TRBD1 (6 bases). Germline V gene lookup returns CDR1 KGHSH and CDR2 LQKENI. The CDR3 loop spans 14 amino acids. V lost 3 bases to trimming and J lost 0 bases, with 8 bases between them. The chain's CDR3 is CASSPDRANYGYTF. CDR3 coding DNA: TGTGCCAGCTCACCGGACAGAGCTAACTATGGCTACACCTTC.

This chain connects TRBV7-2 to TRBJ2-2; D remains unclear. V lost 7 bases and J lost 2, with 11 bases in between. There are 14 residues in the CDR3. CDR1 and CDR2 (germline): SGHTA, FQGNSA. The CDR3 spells CASTHGRNTGELFF. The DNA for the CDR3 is TGTGCCAGCACCCATGGCAGAAACACCGGGGAGCTGTTTTTT.

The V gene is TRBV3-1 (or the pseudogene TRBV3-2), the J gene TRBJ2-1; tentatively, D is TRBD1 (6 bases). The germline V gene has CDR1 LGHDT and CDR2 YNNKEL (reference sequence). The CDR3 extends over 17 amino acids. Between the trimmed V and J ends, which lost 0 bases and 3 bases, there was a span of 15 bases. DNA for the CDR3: TGTGCCAGCAGCCAAGAAGGGCAGGGGACCTACTACAATGAGCAGTTCTTC. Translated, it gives CASSQEGQGTYYNEQFF.